This T cell receptor beta chain derives from a study of blood T cell repertoires in COVID-19. Looking at the study overall: T cells, B-cell-depleted T cells, or PBMCs supplied cDNA or gDNA.

This clone was observed a single time. Looked up from germline, CDR1 is SGHTA and CDR2 is FQGNSA. V shed 5 bases and J 6 bases; nucleotides not matched to a gene: 9. The CDR3 is 15 amino acids. Participants spanned ages roughly 18 to 90 years and resided in 20 to 25 US areas. Cohorts were based on clinical histories the participants reported. Assay: immunoSEQ multiplex PCR; the TCRdb copy retains only in-frame clones and omits some. This sample has roughly 220,000 clones, with almost 90% found just once. The V gene is TRBV7-2, the J gene TRBJ1-5; 8 bases are shared with TRBD1. This TCR was sampled from a woman aged 45 to 65 with acute COVID-19. Sequencing used PBMCs or T cells enriched from blood (not recorded which). The CDR3 spells CASSPFQGASQPQHF. Written as DNA, the CDR3 is TGTGCCAGCAGCCCATTCCAGGGGGCGAGTCAGCCCCAGCATTTT.